These 17 T cell receptor beta chains originate from one sample sequenced in a study of blood T cell repertoires in COVID-19. Profiling relied on immunoSEQ multiplex PCR, and the TCRdb table lists in-frame clones only, not all of them. The sample holds roughly 320,000 clones, about 87% seen once. Sequencing was done on a sample of peripheral blood. Receptors originate from a man between 65 and 85 years old with acute or convalescent COVID-19.

J is TRBJ2-1 and V is TRBV7-2; 10 bases agree with TRBD2. Germline V gives CDR1 SGHTA, CDR2 FQGNSA. CDR3 length: 16 residues. J lost 1 base, V lost 7 bases, and 7 bases had no gene match. The CDR3 region is CASTLAGAVSYNEQFF. The CDR3 DNA reads TGTGCCAGCACCCTAGCGGGAGCGGTGTCCTACAATGAGCAGTTCTTC.

This clone was observed a single time. Other DNA sequences within the sample encode an identical CDR3. V usage is TRBV2 and J usage is TRBJ1-5; D ambiguous. V was clipped by 6 bases and J by 0 bases, with 6 bases between them. This CDR3 spans 13 amino acids. Germline V lookup: CDR1 SNHLY, CDR2 FYNNEI. CDR3 amino acids: CASRRDSNQPQHF. As DNA, the CDR3 is TGTGCCAGCAGAAGAGATAGCAATCAGCCCCAGCATTTT.

The chain recombines TRBV5-4 with TRBJ1-2; 7 bases line up with TRBD1. Germline trimming cut 2 bases from V and 2 bases from J; bases unmatched to any gene: 3. The length of the CDR3 is 14 residues. Germline CDR1 is SGHNT and CDR2 is YYREEE (reference sequence). Written as DNA, the CDR3 is TGTGCCAGCAGCTTAGGACAGGAGAACTATGGCTACACCTTC. Residues: CASSLGQENYGYTF.

This rearrangement joins TRBV19 to TRBJ1-2; 8 nucleotides align to TRBD1. The germline V gene has CDR1 LNHDA and CDR2 SQIVND (reference sequence). V lost 5 bases, J lost 7 bases, and 12 bases stayed unmatched. The CDR3 covers 15 residues. CDR3 in DNA: TGTGCCAGTAGTCCATCGACACAGGGGGTACGTGGCTACACCTTC. Protein product: CASSPSTQGVRGYTF.

The J gene is TRBJ1-1, the V gene TRBV18, with D tentatively TRBD1 (6 bases). The CDR3 runs to 14 residues. The germline V gene has CDR1 KGHSH and CDR2 LQKENI. V lost 2 bases and J lost 4, with 11 bases in between. The CDR3 DNA is TGTGCCAGCTCACCAGGTTCCAGGGGCACTGAAGCTTTCTTT. The encoded protein is CASSPGSRGTEAFF.

The chain employs TRBV7-9 and TRBJ1-4; perhaps TRBD1 as D (6 bases). Germline CDR1 reads SEHNR; CDR2 reads FQNEAQ (reference sequence). V lost 7 bases and J lost 8, with 14 bases in between. The CDR3 runs to 13 residues. CDR3 bases: TGTGCCAGCACCGCGACAGGACCGGAAAAACTGTTTTTT. Translation gives CASTATGPEKLFF. The full variable domain, in which reference TRBV7-9 and TRBJ1-4 provide the parts outside the CDR3, is DTGVSQNPRHKITKRGQNVTFRCDPISEHNRLYWYRQTLGQGPEFLTYFQNEAQLEKSRLLSDRFSAERPKGSFSTLEIQRTEQGDSAMYLCASTATGPEKLFFGSGTQLSVL.

The V call is TRBV7-2, the J call TRBJ2-7; TRBD2 matches at 15 bases. The V and J ends lost 5 bases and 2 bases, in that order; junction bases with no gene match: 1. The CDR3 is made up of 15 amino acids. CDR1 SGHTA and CDR2 FQGNSA come from the germline V gene. The CDR3 DNA sequence: TGTGCCAGCAGCGGACTAGCGGGGGGGCCCTACGAGCAGTACTTC. Encoded protein: CASSGLAGGPYEQYF.

This clone was seen just once. The CDR3 reads CASSSETGRYEQYF. In DNA form, the CDR3 reads TGTGCCAGCAGCTCCGAGACAGGGCGCTACGAGCAGTACTTC. The chain has TRBV7-8 and TRBJ2-7; 7 nucleotides line up with TRBD1. Trimming removed 4 bases from V and 3 bases from J; junction bases left unmatched: 6. This CDR3 comprises 14 residues. In germline, CDR1 is SGHVS, CDR2 FQNEAQ. The entire variable domain, with the rest obtained from reference TRBV7-8 and TRBJ2-7, is as follows: GAGVSQSPRYKVAKRGQDVALRCDPISGHVSLFWYQQALGQGPEFLTYFQNEAQLDKSGLPSDRFFAERPEGSVSTLKIQRTQQEDSAVYLCASSSETGRYEQYFGPGTRLTVT.

This clone was observed a handful of times. The CDR3 sequence is CASTLPAGYGYTF. The CDR3 region has the DNA TGTGCCTCAACGCTCCCTGCAGGCTATGGCTACACCTTC. The chain is built from TRBV28 and TRBJ1-2; no firm D call. The length of the CDR3 is 13 residues. Germline V CDR1 and CDR2: MDHEN, SYDVKM. Trimming shortened V by 11 bases and J by 4 bases, and 17 bases separated the two germline ends.

This chain links TRBV30 with TRBJ2-4; possible D gene TRBD2, 5 bases. Per the germline V gene, CDR1 is GTSNPN and CDR2 is SVGIG (reference sequence). The CDR3 is made up of 16 amino acids. Deletions cut 0 bases from V and 1 base from J, with 13 bases between. The CDR3 sequence: CAWSVPGRGAKNIQYF. CDR3 DNA: TGTGCCTGGAGTGTACCCGGTCGAGGGGCCAAAAACATTCAGTACTTC.

The genes are TRBV7-9 and TRBJ2-1, with 7 bases that match TRBD1. Germline CDR1 reads SEHNR; CDR2 reads FQNEAQ (reference sequence). The V segment lost 5 bases and the J segment 6 bases; nucleotides outside the gene matches: 13. The CDR3 covers 16 residues. CDR3 residues: CASSPRRGRTPNEQFF. CDR3 nucleotide sequence: TGTGCCAGCAGCCCCCGCAGGGGGAGAACCCCCAATGAGCAGTTCTTC.

The V gene is TRBV7-2, the J gene TRBJ2-2; a weak D match, TRBD2 (6 bases). Looked up from germline, CDR1 is SGHTA and CDR2 is FQGNSA. The CDR3 spans 13 residues. Trimming pared 4 bases from V and 7 bases from J, leaving 10 bases between. In DNA form, the CDR3 reads TGTGCCAGCAGCTCCGGGACTCTCGGGGAGCTGTTTTTT. Its translation: CASSSGTLGELFF.

This clone was recorded once. The chain uses TRBV28 and TRBJ2-4; no definite D call. Germline V gives CDR1 MDHEN, CDR2 SYDVKM. CDR3 length: 14 residues. Trimming took off 2 bases at V and 1 base at J, with 6 bases between the two ends. CDR3 loop: CASSLSAAKNIQYF. CDR3 DNA sequence: TGTGCCAGCAGTTTAAGCGCGGCCAAAAACATTCAGTACTTC.

The V and J genes are TRBV5-6 and TRBJ2-7, with a possible D match to TRBD2 (5 bases). Germline V gene lookup returns CDR1 SGHDT and CDR2 YYEEEE. The CDR3 length is 13 residues. V was cut by 2 bases and J by 2 bases, with 8 bases left in between. CDR3 amino acids: CASSFGVAYEQYF. CDR3 bases: TGTGCCAGCAGCTTCGGGGTAGCCTACGAGCAGTACTTC.

This chain links TRBV18 with TRBJ1-1; a weak D match, TRBD1 (6 bases). The V end was cut by 3 bases, the J end by 5 bases, with 16 bases between. In germline, CDR1 is KGHSH, CDR2 LQKENI. This CDR3 region has 15 residues. The CDR3, as DNA: TGTGCCAGCTCACCCTCGGACAGCTCGGGAACTGAAGCTTTCTTT. Protein product: CASSPSDSSGTEAFF.

This clone was detected once. The chain couples TRBV28 to TRBJ2-7, with TRBD1 matching over 7 bases. Germline-derived CDR1 and CDR2 are MDHEN and SYDVKM. The CDR3 is 15 amino acids. V gave up 2 bases and J gave up 2 bases; unmatched junction bases: 6. The CDR3 reads CASSLVGRGTYEQYF. The CDR3 region has the DNA TGTGCCAGCAGTTTAGTCGGCAGGGGGACCTACGAGCAGTACTTC.

This clone was recorded a few times. This chain connects TRBV7-9 to TRBJ2-7, with a tentative D call TRBD1 (5 bases). The CDR3 has 13 amino acids. CDR1 and CDR2 from the germline V gene are SEHNR and FQNEAQ (reference sequence). The V gene lost 3 bases and the J gene lost 3 bases, with 9 bases spanning the gap. The DNA for the CDR3 is TGTGCCAGCAGCTTCTGGGGCAACTACGAGCAGTACTTC. This encodes CASSFWGNYEQYF.